These 13 T cell receptor beta chains came from one sample sequenced in a study of T cell changes during pregnancy in multiple sclerosis. TCRdb's copy holds only in-frame clones and misses some; the assay was immunoSEQ multiplex PCR. This table has about 40,000 clones, more than 85% appearing once. The sequenced sample was CD4+ T cells from peripheral blood mononuclear cells, obtained in the third trimester of pregnancy. These receptors originate from a female donor with multiple sclerosis, enrolled in a pregnancy study.

V is TRBV5-1 and J is TRBJ2-7, with TRBD1 matching over 7 bases. Germline trimming cut 6 bases from V and 0 bases from J; bases unmatched to any gene: 3. From germline, CDR1 is SGHRS and CDR2 YFSETQ. The CDR3 sequence is 13 residues long. CDR3 sequence reads: CASTRTGSYEQYF. The DNA of the CDR3 is TGCGCCAGCACCAGGACAGGCTCCTACGAGCAGTACTTC. The full variable domain, with the rest looked up from reference TRBV5-1 and TRBJ2-7, is KAGVTQTPRYLIKTRGQQVTLSCSPISGHRSVSWYQQTPGQGLQFLFEYFSETQRNKGNFPGRFSGRQFSNSRSEMNVSTLELGDSALYLCASTRTGSYEQYFGPGTRLTVT.

The chain joins TRBV6-6 to TRBJ2-7; 11 bases fit TRBD1. J gave up 7 bases and V 7 bases, and 12 bases lay outside the gene matches. CDR3 size: 15 residues. Germline V lookup: CDR1 MNHNY, CDR2 SVGAGI (reference sequence). CDR3 protein: CASKEGGQGALEQYF. As DNA, the CDR3 is TGTGCCAGCAAGGAAGGTGGACAGGGGGCGTTAGAGCAGTACTTC.

The chain uses TRBV27 and TRBJ1-1; a weak D match, TRBD1 (5 bases). The CDR3 loop spans 15 amino acids. Trimming removed 4 bases at V and 0 bases at J, with 12 bases between. Germline V gene sequence: CDR1 MNHEY, CDR2 SMNVEV (reference sequence). CDR3 nucleotide sequence: TGTGCCAGCAGTTCCCCCGGGGGGGTGAACACTGAAGCTTTCTTT. This codes for CASSSPGGVNTEAFF.

J is TRBJ1-4 and V is TRBV9; 7 nucleotides agree with TRBD1. V was pared by 1 base and J by 5 bases, with 5 bases of the junction left unmatched. Germline V gives CDR1 SGDLS, CDR2 YYNGEE. This CDR3 region has 15 residues. The DNA for the CDR3 is TGTGCCAGCAGCGTAACAGACAGGGCCAATGAAAAACTGTTTTTT. The encoded protein is CASSVTDRANEKLFF.

This rearrangement joins TRBV5-1 to TRBJ2-3; TRBD2 is a possible D gene (5 bases). Trimming left V 7 bases short and J 3 bases short, with 15 bases between. This CDR3 region has 14 residues. Looked up from germline, CDR1 is SGHRS and CDR2 is YFSETQ. In nucleotides, the CDR3 is TGCGCCAGCGCCCCAGCGGTGTTGACAGATACGCAGTATTTT. It encodes CASAPAVLTDTQYF.

This rearrangement joins TRBV2 to TRBJ2-1, with 8 bases lining up with TRBD1. J gave up 4 bases and V 10 bases, and 3 bases lay outside the gene matches. The CDR3 totals 12 residues. Looked up from germline, CDR1 is SNHLY and CDR2 is FYNNEI. The CDR3: CAKGQEYNEQFF. The DNA of the CDR3 is TGTGCCAAGGGACAGGAGTACAATGAGCAGTTCTTC.

V usage is TRBV4-1 and J usage is TRBJ1-2; 7 bases are a match to TRBD1. J gave up 3 bases and V 4 bases, and 8 bases lay outside the gene matches. CDR3 length: 15 amino acids. CDR1 and CDR2 from the germline V gene are MGHRA and YSYEKL. CDR3 DNA: TGCGCCAGCAGCCTCCAAATGGGGACAGACTATGGCTACACCTTC. Translated: CASSLQMGTDYGYTF.

In its sample, this clone was seen once. The J gene is TRBJ2-3, the V gene TRBV7-9, with a weak D call TRBD1 (5 bases). The CDR3 is 13 amino acids. The V and J ends lost 4 bases and 5 bases respectively, with 10 bases between them. Germline assignment: CDR1 SEHNR and CDR2 FQNEAQ (reference sequence). CDR3 coding DNA: TGTGCCAGCAGCTCGGTCCAGGGAGATACGCAGTATTTT. This sequence encodes CASSSVQGDTQYF.

This clone is a singleton in its sample. The chain couples TRBV27 to TRBJ2-3; a possible D gene is TRBD1 (7 bases). Trimming cost V 3 bases and J 6 bases, with 10 bases left between them. Looked up from germline, CDR1 is MNHEY and CDR2 is SMNVEV (reference sequence). The CDR3 loop spans 13 amino acids. The CDR3 spells CASSLAGGDTQYF. CDR3 nucleotide sequence: TGTGCCAGCAGTTTGGCAGGGGGGGATACGCAGTATTTT.

This clone was observed a few times. This rearrangement joins TRBV29-1 to TRBJ2-7; perhaps TRBD1 as D (6 bases). The V end lost 5 bases, the J end lost 3 bases, and 8 bases lay between the germline ends. Germline CDR1 SQVTM, CDR2 ANQGSEA. This CDR3 has 11 amino acids. In DNA, the CDR3 is TGCAGCGTTCAACAGGGCTACGAGCAGTACTTC. Protein: CSVQQGYEQYF.

This clone was detected only once. The rearrangement links TRBV9 to TRBJ2-2, with 7 nucleotides matching TRBD1. CDR3 size: 14 residues. With 2 bases clipped from V and 8 bases from J, the junction kept 6 bases outside the gene matches. Germline V CDR1 and CDR2: SGDLS, YYNGEE. The CDR3 loop reads CASSVTGNSGELFF. CDR3 coding DNA: TGTGCCAGCAGCGTGACAGGGAACTCTGGGGAGCTGTTTTTT.

The CDR3: CASSRRQGADTQYF. The DNA of the CDR3 is TGTGCCAGCAGCCGCCGACAGGGAGCAGATACGCAGTATTTT. The chain uses TRBV2 and TRBJ2-3; TRBD1 aligns across 7 bases. V lost 6 bases and J lost 4; bases outside the gene matches: 7. CDR3 length: 14 residues. CDR1 is SNHLY, CDR2 FYNNEI, per germline.

In this sample, this clone turned up once. CDR3 coding DNA: TGTGCCAGCAGCTTAGGACTCAATTCACCCCTCCACTTT. Its protein product is CASSLGLNSPLHF. This chain uses TRBV7-2 with TRBJ1-6; no clear D. Germline loops: CDR1 SGHTA, CDR2 FQGNSA. V shed 1 base and J shed 7 bases, with 5 bases lying between them. This CDR3 comprises 13 residues. Variable domain in full (rest from reference TRBV7-2 and TRBJ1-6): GAGVSQSPSNKVTEKGKDVELRCDPISGHTALYWYRQSLGQGLEFLIYFQGNSAPDKSGLPSDRFSAERTGGSVSTLTIQRTQQEDSAVYLCASSLGLNSPLHFGNGTRLTVT.